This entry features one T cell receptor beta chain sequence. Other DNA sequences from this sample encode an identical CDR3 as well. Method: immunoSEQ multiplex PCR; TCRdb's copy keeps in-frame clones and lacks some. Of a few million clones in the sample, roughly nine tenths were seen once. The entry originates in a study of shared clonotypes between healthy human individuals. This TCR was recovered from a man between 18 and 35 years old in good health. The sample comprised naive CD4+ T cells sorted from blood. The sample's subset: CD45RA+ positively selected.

CDR3 amino acids: CASSLVGSPLHF. The CDR3 coding sequence is TGTGCCAGCAGCTTAGTAGGTTCACCCCTCCACTTT. The J gene is TRBJ1-6, the V gene TRBV7-2; no reliable D call. The CDR3 is made up of 12 amino acids. Germline V CDR1 and CDR2: SGHTA, FQGNSA. The V end lost 1 base, the J end lost 9 bases, and 4 bases lay between the germline ends.